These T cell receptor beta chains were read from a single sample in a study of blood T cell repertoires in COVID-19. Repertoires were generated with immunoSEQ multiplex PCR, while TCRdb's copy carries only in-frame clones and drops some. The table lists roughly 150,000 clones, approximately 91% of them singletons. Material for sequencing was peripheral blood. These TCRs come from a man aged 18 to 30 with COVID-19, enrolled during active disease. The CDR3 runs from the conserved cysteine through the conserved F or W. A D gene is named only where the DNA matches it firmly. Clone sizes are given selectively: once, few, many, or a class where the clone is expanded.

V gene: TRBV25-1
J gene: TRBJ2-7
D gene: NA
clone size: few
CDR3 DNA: TGTGCCAGCAGGGGAGTAGGTACCTACGAGCAGTACTTC
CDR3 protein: CASRGVGTYEQYF

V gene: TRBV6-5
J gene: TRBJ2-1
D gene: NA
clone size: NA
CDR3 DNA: TGTGCCAGCCGAAGGGGTTCCTACAATGAGCAGTTCTTC
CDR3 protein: CASRRGSYNEQFF

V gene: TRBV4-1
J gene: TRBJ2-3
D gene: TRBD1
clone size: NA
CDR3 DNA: TGCGCCAGCACTTCCGGGACAGGGGTGGGGGACGATACGCAGTATTTT
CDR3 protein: CASTSGTGVGDDTQYF

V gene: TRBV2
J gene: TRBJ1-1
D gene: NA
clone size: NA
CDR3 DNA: TGTGCCAGCGGAAGATTGGCGGCAGCGAACACTGAAGCTTTCTTT
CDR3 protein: CASGRLAAANTEAFF

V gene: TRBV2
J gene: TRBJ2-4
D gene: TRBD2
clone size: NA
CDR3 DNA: TGTGCCAGCAGCGGGACTAGCGGAGAACTAGCCAAAAACATTCAGTACTTC
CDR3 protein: CASSGTSGELAKNIQYF

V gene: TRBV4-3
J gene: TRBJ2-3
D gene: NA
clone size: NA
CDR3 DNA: TGCGCCAGCGGGCAAGCGCGGGGCACAGATACGCAGTATTTT
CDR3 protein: CASGQARGTDTQYF

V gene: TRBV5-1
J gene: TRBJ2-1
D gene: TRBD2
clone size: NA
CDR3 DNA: TGCGCCAGCAGCCTACGGGAGGGCAGCTCCTACAATGAGCAGTTCTTC
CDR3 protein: CASSLREGSSYNEQFF

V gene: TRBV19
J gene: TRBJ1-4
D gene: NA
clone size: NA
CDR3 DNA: TGTGCCAGTAGTATCCAGGTCCCCAATGAAAAACTGCTTTTT
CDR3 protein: CASSIQVPNEKLLF

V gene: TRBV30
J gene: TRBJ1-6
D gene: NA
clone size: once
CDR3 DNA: TGTGCCTGGAGTCGAGCGGGGACATCGGATAATTCACCCCTCCACTTT
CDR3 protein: CAWSRAGTSDNSPLHF

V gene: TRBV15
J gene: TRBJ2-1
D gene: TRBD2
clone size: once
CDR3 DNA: TGTGCCACCAGCAGAGGGACTAGCGGGTACAATGAGCAGTTCTTC
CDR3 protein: CATSRGTSGYNEQFF

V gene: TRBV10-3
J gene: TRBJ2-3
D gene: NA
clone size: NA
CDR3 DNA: TGTGCCATCAGTGAGTCGAAGCGCGGGACAGATACGCAGTATTTT
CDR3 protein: CAISESKRGTDTQYF

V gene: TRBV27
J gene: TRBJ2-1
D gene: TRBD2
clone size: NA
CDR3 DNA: TGTGCCAGCAGGGGACTAGCGGGAGATACCAATGAGCAGTTCTTC
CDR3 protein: CASRGLAGDTNEQFF

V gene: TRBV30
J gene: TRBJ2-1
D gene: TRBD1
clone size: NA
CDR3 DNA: TGTGCCTGGAAACCGGACAGGGTCTACAATGAGCAGTTCTTC
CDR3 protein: CAWKPDRVYNEQFF

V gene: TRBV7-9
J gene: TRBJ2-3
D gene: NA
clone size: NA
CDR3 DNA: TGTGCCAGCAGCCGACAAGTCACAGATACGCAGTATTTT
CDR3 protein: CASSRQVTDTQYF